This TCR beta chain was recovered during a study of beta chain features in type 1 diabetes. Study-wide points: Any role of HLA type in TCRB rearrangement remained unresolved here. Shorter TCRB CDR3s, moderately but significantly so, marked every one of the four CD4+ subsets in Type 1 diabetes patients. PCR might favor shorter templates, but any such skew would affect patients and controls equally.

Sorting based on CD45RO/CCR7/CD25/CD127/CD95/CD27 separated CD4+ naive, central memory, regulatory and stem cell-like memory cells. Germline loops: CDR1 MNHNY, CDR2 SVGAGI (reference sequence). Trimming took 6 bases from V and 3 from J; bases not matched to a gene: 5. This CDR3 is built from 13 residues. This clone was detected a few times. What it binds is unknown. Since all of the isolated RNA was reverse transcribed, expressed TCRB transcripts were what got sequenced. Repertoires were generated with immunoSEQ multiplex PCR, while TCRdb's copy carries only in-frame clones and drops some. The repertoire includes approximately 100,000 clones, under 30% of them detected once, and 0.5% to 0.6% sits in the top ten.

The sequenced sample consisted of central memory CD4+ T cells from blood. The chain recombines TRBV6-6 with TRBJ2-7; 7 bases map to TRBD1. The clonotype comes from a woman younger than 35 with type 1 diabetes. The CDR3 sequence is CASSLTGNYEQYF. The CDR3 DNA reads TGTGCCAGCAGCCTGACAGGGAACTACGAGCAGTACTTC.